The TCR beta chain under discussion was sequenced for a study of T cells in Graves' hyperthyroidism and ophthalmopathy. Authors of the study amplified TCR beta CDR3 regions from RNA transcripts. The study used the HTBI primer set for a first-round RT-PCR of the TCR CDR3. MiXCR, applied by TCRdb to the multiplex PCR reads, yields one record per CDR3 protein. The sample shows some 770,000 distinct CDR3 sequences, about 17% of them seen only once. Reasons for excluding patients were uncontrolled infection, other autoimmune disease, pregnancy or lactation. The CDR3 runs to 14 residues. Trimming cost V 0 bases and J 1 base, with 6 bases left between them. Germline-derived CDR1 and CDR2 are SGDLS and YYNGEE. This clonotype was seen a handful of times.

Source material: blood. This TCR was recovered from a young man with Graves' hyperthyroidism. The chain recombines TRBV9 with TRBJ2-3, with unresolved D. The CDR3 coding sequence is TGTGCCAGCAGCGTAGGAACAGGCACAGATACGCAGTATTTT. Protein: CASSVGTGTDTQYF.